The 5 T cell receptor beta chains given below trace back to one sample, sequenced in a study of T cell repertoires in cytomegalovirus infection. Antigens of these TCRs are unknown. MiXCR, applied by TCRdb to the reads, yields one record per CDR3 protein. Of around 300,000 distinct CDR3 sequences in the sample, 25% were seen once. Sample: cultured PBMCs, taken from culture after CMV antigen stimulation. The receptors stem from a human donor in good health (CMV status not recorded). Some clones in this sample may be carry-over from other donors' samples.

This clonotype was counted only a few times. The rearrangement uses TRBV10-3 and TRBJ2-3, with D possibly matching TRBD1 (6 bases). Trimming removed 0 bases from V and 1 base from J, with 14 bases in between. Germline V gene sequence: CDR1 ENHRY, CDR2 SYGVKD. This CDR3 region has 17 residues. The CDR3 coding sequence is TGTGCCATCAGTGAGTCGGGGGCGCGACGAGGCACAGATACGCAGTATTTT. As protein: CAISESGARRGTDTQYF.

This chain connects TRBV6-5 to TRBJ1-1, with 7 bases fitting TRBD1. Germline lookup yields CDR1 MNHEY and CDR2 SVGAGI. There are 15 residues in the CDR3. The junction had 2 bases not matched to a gene; V was cut back by 0 bases and J by 1 base. CDR3 DNA sequence: TGTGCCAGCAGTTACTCAGGGACAGAGAACACTGAAGCTTTCTTT. This codes for CASSYSGTENTEAFF.

Concerning this clonotype: This may come from a read error, since a much larger clone is one base off. The V gene is TRBV5-6, the J gene TRBJ1-1; D is uncertain. The CDR3 contains 11 residues. From germline, CDR1 is SGHDT and CDR2 YYEEEE. Between the trimmed V and J ends, which lost 0 bases and 6 bases, there was a span of 3 bases. The CDR3 region is CASSLGPEAFF. The CDR3 DNA reads as TGTGCCAGCAGCTTGGGACCTGAAGCTTTCTTT.

This rearrangement joins TRBV7-2 to TRBJ1-2; TRBD1 is a possible D gene (6 bases). V lost 1 base to trimming and J lost 4 bases, with 13 bases between them. This CDR3 is built from 15 residues. Germline assignment: CDR1 SGHTA and CDR2 FQGNSA. This CDR3 is CASSLGQGGGYGYTF. CDR3 nucleotide sequence: TGTGCCAGCAGCTTAGGCCAGGGAGGGGGCTATGGCTACACCTTC.

The rearrangement joins TRBV7-2 to TRBJ1-2; D is perhaps TRBD1 (5 bases). V lost 6 bases to trimming and J lost 4 bases, with 15 bases between them. The CDR3 length is 14 residues. CDR1 and CDR2 from the germline V gene are SGHTA and FQGNSA. Here the CDR3 DNA reads TGTGCCAGCAGGCCCCAGGGAGTAGGCTATGGCTACACCTTC. Translating it yields CASRPQGVGYGYTF.